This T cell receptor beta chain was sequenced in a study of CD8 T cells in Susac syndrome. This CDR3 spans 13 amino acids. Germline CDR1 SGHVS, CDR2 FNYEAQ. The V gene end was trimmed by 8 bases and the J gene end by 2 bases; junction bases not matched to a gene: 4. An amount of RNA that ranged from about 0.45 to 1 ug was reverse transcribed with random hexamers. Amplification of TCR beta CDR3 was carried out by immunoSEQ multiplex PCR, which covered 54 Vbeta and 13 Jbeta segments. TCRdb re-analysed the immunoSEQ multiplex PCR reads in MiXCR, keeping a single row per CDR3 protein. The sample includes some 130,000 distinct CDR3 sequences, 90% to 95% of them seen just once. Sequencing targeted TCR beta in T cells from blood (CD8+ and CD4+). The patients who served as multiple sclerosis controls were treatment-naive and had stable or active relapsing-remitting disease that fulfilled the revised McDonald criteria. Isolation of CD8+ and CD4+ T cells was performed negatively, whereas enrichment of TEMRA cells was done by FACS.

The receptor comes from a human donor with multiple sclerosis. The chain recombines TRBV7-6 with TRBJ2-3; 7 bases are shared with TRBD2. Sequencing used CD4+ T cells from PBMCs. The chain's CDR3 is CASQRGPTDTQYF. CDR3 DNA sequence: TGTGCCAGCCAGCGGGGCCCCACAGATACGCAGTATTTT.